These 15 T cell receptor beta chains came from one sample sequenced in a study of blood T cell repertoires in COVID-19. Method: immunoSEQ multiplex PCR; TCRdb's copy keeps in-frame clones and lacks some. The sample contains around 190,000 clones, 86% of which appear only once. What was sequenced was PBMCs or T cells enriched from blood (not recorded which). The receptors originated from a middle-aged woman in a cohort exposed to, infected with or recovered from COVID-19 (not recorded which).

This clone was seen a single time. This chain connects TRBV6-5 to TRBJ1-5, with a tentative D call TRBD1 (5 bases). Germline V gene lookup returns CDR1 MNHEY and CDR2 SVGAGI. Deletions cut 0 bases from V and 6 bases from J, with 12 bases between. The CDR3 sequence is 15 residues long. CDR3 in amino acids: CASSYSAQGTQPQHF. Written as DNA, the CDR3 is TGTGCCAGCAGTTACTCAGCCCAGGGAACTCAGCCCCAGCATTTT.

This rearrangement joins TRBV10-2 to TRBJ2-1, with 10 bases lining up with TRBD2. J was trimmed by 6 bases and V by 3 bases; bases with no gene match: 5. The CDR3 length is 15 residues. The germline CDR1 and CDR2 sequences are WSHSY and SAAADI. The CDR3 DNA reads as TGCGCCAGCAGTGACCCGGGACTAGCGATCAATGAGCAGTTCTTC. Translating gives CASSDPGLAINEQFF.

CDR3 nucleotide sequence: TGCGCCAGCAGCCAACATAGCGGGGGATCGGCAAAGACCCAGTACTTC. Translated: CASSQHSGGSAKTQYF. The V call is TRBV4-1, the J call TRBJ2-5; 9 bases are shared with TRBD2. Per the germline V gene, CDR1 is MGHRA and CDR2 is YSYEKL. The CDR3 consists of 16 residues. V dropped 2 bases and J dropped 6; count of bases not matched to a gene: 10.

This CDR3 is CASSVLAGGTDTQYF. As DNA, the CDR3 is TGTGCCAGTAGTGTACTAGCGGGAGGAACAGATACGCAGTATTTT. V gene TRBV19 combines with J gene TRBJ2-3, with 12 bases matching TRBD2. Germline CDR1 and CDR2: LNHDA and SQIVND (reference sequence). The CDR3 has 15 amino acids. V gave up 5 bases and J gave up 3 bases; unmatched junction bases: 3.

This clone is a singleton in its sample. V is TRBV28 and J is TRBJ1-2; D not certain. Per germline, CDR1 MDHEN and CDR2 SYDVKM. Between the trimmed V and J ends, which lost 8 bases and 4 bases, there was a span of 14 bases. The CDR3 spans 13 residues. In DNA form, the CDR3 reads TGTGCCAGCCGGAGTTGGGAGGTCTATGGCTACACCTTC. It is translated as CASRSWEVYGYTF.

Worth noting for this clone: The sample holds other DNA sequences that translate to the same CDR3. The chain recombines TRBV5-1 with TRBJ1-2; D is perhaps TRBD1 (6 bases). Germline CDR1 reads SGHRS; CDR2 reads YFSETQ. The length of the CDR3 is 13 residues. V shed 4 bases and J shed 4 bases, with 11 bases lying between them. This CDR3 reads CASSTDSIYGYTF. CDR3 nucleotides: TGCGCCAGCAGCACGGACAGTATCTATGGCTACACCTTC.

V usage is TRBV13 and J usage is TRBJ2-7; 7 bases fit TRBD1. V shed 5 bases, J shed 7 bases, and the junction held 14 bases outside the gene matches. The CDR3 is 15 amino acids. Germline V gives CDR1 PRHDT, CDR2 FYEKMQ (reference sequence). The CDR3 region has the DNA TGTGCCAGCAGCCTCCCGACAGGGCCGGGGTTAGAGCAGTACTTC. Protein sequence: CASSLPTGPGLEQYF.

V usage is TRBV3-1 (or the pseudogene TRBV3-2) and J usage is TRBJ2-7; D is uncertain. V was pared by 5 bases and J by 0 bases, with 5 bases between. The germline gives CDR1 LGHDT, CDR2 YNNKEL (reference sequence). This CDR3 contains 12 residues. DNA of the CDR3: TGTGCCAGCAGCTCTTTCTCCTACGAGCAGTACTTC. Translation: CASSSFSYEQYF.

This clone was detected only once. The genes are TRBV5-1 and TRBJ1-1, with D hard to call. Germline CDR1 is SGHRS and CDR2 is YFSETQ. Trimming cost V 6 bases and J 0 bases, with 12 bases left between them. The CDR3 extends over 14 amino acids. CDR3 sequence (DNA): TGCGCCAGCAACGGGTATGATATGAACACTGAAGCTTTCTTT. This encodes CASNGYDMNTEAFF.

The V call is TRBV6-1, the J call TRBJ2-7, with TRBD2 matching 8 bases. V lost 4 bases, J lost 6 bases, and 20 bases stayed unmatched. This CDR3 comprises 18 residues. Germline V gene sequence: CDR1 MNHNS, CDR2 SASEGT. CDR3 nucleotides: TGTGCCAGCAGTGGTGCAATGGGGCGGGAGGTTGGTCACGGCGAGCAGTACTTC. Residues: CASSGAMGREVGHGEQYF.

The chain recombines TRBV21-1 with TRBJ2-3; the table gives TRBD2 as D, unverified against the DNA. TRBV21-1 is a pseudogene locus. This CDR3 region has 17 residues. As DNA, the CDR3 is TGTGCCAGCAGCAAAGGGAGCGGTCTAACTAGCACAGATACGCAGTATTTT. It specifies CASSKGSGLTSTDTQYF.

The CDR3 DNA reads as TGTGCCAGCAGGAATGGCAACACCGGGGAGCTGTTTTTT. Translating gives CASRNGNTGELFF. V usage is TRBV27 and J usage is TRBJ2-2; no clear D. The CDR3 covers 13 residues. Germline V gene data show CDR1 as MNHEY and CDR2 as SMNVEV (reference sequence). V lost 6 bases and J lost 2, with 7 bases in between.

This chain uses TRBV10-3 with TRBJ1-1, with D hard to call. Germline V gives CDR1 ENHRY, CDR2 SYGVKD. CDR3 length: 15 residues. Deletions cut 0 bases from V and 6 bases from J, with 14 bases between. CDR3 nucleotide sequence: TGTGCCATCAGTGAGTCTTTGGCGCGGGCGTCTGAAGCTTTCTTT. This translates into CAISESLARASEAFF.

This clone occurred a few times. The V gene is TRBV4-1, the J gene TRBJ2-5, with 10 bases matching TRBD2. CDR3 length: 16 residues. Germline assignment: CDR1 MGHRA and CDR2 YSYEKL. Trimming at V came to 1 base and at J to 4 bases, leaving 6 bases not matched to a gene. CDR3 sequence reads: CASSQAWLAGAETQYF. The CDR3 bases are TGCGCCAGCAGCCAAGCTTGGCTAGCGGGGGCAGAGACCCAGTACTTC.

The chain has TRBV29-1 and TRBJ1-5; the match to TRBD1 covers 11 bases. Germline V gene lookup returns CDR1 SQVTM and CDR2 ANQGSEA. The CDR3 is made up of 14 amino acids. J was trimmed by 8 bases and V by 4 bases; bases with no gene match: 7. The CDR3 sequence: CSVGGTGGLEPQHF. Written as DNA, the CDR3 is TGCAGCGTTGGCGGGACAGGGGGTTTGGAGCCCCAGCATTTT.